This T cell receptor (beta chain) appears in the sequencing data of a study of somatic mutations in cytotoxic T cells in rheumatoid arthritis. Sequenced by immunoSEQ multiplex PCR; TCRdb stores in-frame clones only, minus some. The table records some 11,000 clones, 82% of them present only once. Trimming removed 5 bases from V and 6 bases from J, with 18 bases in between. The CDR3 contains 15 residues. Germline lookup yields CDR1 MDHEN and CDR2 SYDVKM. The TCR sequence derives from a woman in her fifties or sixties with rheumatoid arthritis. The sample was CD8+ T cells sorted from blood. V is TRBV28 and J is TRBJ2-3; a possible D gene is TRBD2 (6 bases). The CDR3 bases are TGTGCCAGCAGTCTAATCTGGGACTCCAAGGATACGCAGTATTTT. As protein: CASSLIWDSKDTQYF. The whole variable domain, filled in from reference TRBV28 and TRBJ2-3, reads DVKVTQSSRYLVKRTGEKVFLECVQDMDHENMFWYRQDPGLGLRLIYFSYDVKMKEKGDIPEGYSVSREKKERFSLILESASTNQTSMYLCASSLIWDSKDTQYFGPGTRLTVL.